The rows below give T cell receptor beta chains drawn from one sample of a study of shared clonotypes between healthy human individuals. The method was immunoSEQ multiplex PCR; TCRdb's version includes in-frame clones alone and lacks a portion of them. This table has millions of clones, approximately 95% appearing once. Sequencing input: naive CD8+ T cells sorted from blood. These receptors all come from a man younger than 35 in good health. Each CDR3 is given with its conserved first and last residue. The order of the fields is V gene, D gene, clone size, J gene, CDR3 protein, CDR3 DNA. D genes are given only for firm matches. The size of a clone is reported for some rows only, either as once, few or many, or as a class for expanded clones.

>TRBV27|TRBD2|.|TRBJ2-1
CASSLYGLAGDLKFF
TGTGCCAGCAGTTTATATGGACTAGCGGGGGATCTTAAGTTCTTC
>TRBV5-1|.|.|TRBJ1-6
CASSGDTSSYNSPLHF
TGCGCCAGCAGCGGCGACACGAGCTCCTATAATTCACCCCTCCACTTT
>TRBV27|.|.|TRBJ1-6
CASSAEAAHNSPLHF
TGTGCCAGCAGCGCGGAGGCAGCCCATAATTCACCCCTCCACTTT
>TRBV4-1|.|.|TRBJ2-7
CASSQKTVGYEQYF
TGCGCCAGCAGCCAAAAGACGGTAGGATACGAGCAGTACTTC
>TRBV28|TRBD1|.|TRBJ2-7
CASSPTGDEQYF
TGTGCCAGCAGTCCCACAGGGGACGAGCAGTACTTC
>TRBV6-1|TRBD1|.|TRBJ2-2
CASSGDRVIYTGELFF
TGTGCCAGCAGTGGAGACAGGGTAATTTACACCGGGGAGCTGTTTTTT
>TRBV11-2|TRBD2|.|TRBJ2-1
CASSLEPLAGAGNEQFF
TGTGCCAGCAGCTTAGAACCACTAGCGGGAGCTGGCAATGAGCAGTTCTTC
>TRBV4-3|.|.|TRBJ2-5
CASSQESGETQYF
TGCGCCAGCAGCCAAGAGTCGGGGGAGACCCAGTACTTC
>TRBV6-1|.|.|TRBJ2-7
CATEGGGGYEQYF
TGTGCCACCGAGGGGGGTGGGGGCTACGAGCAGTACTTC
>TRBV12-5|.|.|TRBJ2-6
CASGLVATGNFSGANVLTF
TGTGCTAGTGGTTTGGTCGCGACAGGAAACTTCTCTGGGGCCAACGTCCTGACTTTC
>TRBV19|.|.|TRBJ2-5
CASSIVKDHQETQYF
TGTGCCAGTAGTATAGTGAAGGACCACCAAGAGACCCAGTACTTC
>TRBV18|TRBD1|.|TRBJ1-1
CASSQVRQGVTEAFF
TGTGCCAGCTCACAGGTACGACAGGGAGTCACTGAAGCTTTCTTT
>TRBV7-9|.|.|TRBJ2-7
CASSLVAGVHEQYF
TGTGCCAGCAGCTTAGTTGCAGGGGTACACGAGCAGTACTTC
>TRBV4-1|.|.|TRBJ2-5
CASSQDHEETQYF
TGCGCCAGCAGCCAAGATCACGAGGAGACCCAGTACTTC
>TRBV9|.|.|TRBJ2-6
CASSVGIPNVLTF
TGTGCCAGCAGCGTAGGTATCCCAAACGTCCTGACTTTC
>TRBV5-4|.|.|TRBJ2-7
CASTKAPSEKQYF
TGTGCCAGCACCAAGGCACCATCCGAGAAGCAGTACTTC
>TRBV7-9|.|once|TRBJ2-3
CASSSNDLYTDTQYF
TGTGCCAGCAGCTCAAACGACCTTTACACAGATACGCAGTATTTT
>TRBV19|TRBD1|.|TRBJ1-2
CASTRGQIYGYTF
TGTGCCAGTACCAGGGGACAGATCTATGGCTACACCTTC
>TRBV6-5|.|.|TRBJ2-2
CASSYSEGAILFF
TGTGCCAGCAGTTACTCGGAGGGGGCAATCCTGTTTTTT
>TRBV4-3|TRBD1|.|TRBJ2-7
CASSQDVGQSSYEQYF
TGCGCCAGCAGCCAAGATGTGGGACAGAGCTCCTACGAGCAGTACTTC
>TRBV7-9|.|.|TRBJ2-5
CASSSSDRSFKYF
TGTGCCAGCAGCTCTTCCGACAGGTCCTTTAAGTACTTC
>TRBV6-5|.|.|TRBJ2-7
CASRPGTAGYEQYF
TGTGCCAGCAGGCCCGGGACAGCGGGCTACGAGCAGTACTTC